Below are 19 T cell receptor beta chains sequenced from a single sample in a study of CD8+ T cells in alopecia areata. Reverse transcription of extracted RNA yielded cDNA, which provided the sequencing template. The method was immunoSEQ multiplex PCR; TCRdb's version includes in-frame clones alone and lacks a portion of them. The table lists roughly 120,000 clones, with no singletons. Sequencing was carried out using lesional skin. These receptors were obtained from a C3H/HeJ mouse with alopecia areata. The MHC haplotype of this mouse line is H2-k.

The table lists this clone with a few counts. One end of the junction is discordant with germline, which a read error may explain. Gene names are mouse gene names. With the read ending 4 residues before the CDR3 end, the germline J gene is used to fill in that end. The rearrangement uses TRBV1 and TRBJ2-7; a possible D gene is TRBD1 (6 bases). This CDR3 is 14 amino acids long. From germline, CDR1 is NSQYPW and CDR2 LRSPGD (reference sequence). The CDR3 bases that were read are TGCATCTGCAGTGCTCCCGGGACACAGTAT. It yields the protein CICSAPGTQY. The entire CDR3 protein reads CICSAPGTQYEQYF.

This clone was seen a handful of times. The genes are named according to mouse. CDR3 bases read: TGCACCTGCAGTGGACAGGGCCGCACCGGG. It translates to CTCSGQGRTG. The complete CDR3 protein is CTCSGQGRTGQLYF. This sequence joins TRBV1 and TRBJ2-2; 7 nucleotides line up with TRBD1. The read terminates 4 residues ahead of where the CDR3 ends, so the germline J gene completes it. The germline V gene encodes CDR1 NSQYPW and CDR2 LRSPGD (reference sequence). The CDR3 spans 14 residues. The trim removed 4 bases at V and 4 bases at J, leaving 3 bases unmatched.

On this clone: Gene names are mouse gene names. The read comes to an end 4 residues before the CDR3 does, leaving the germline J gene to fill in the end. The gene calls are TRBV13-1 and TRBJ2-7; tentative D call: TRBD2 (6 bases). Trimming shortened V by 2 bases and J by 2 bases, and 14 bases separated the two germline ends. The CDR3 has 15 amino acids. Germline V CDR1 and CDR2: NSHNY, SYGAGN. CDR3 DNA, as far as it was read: TGTGCCAGCAGTGACTTTGGGGGACTCACCTAT. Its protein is CASSDFGGLTY. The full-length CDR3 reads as CASSDFGGLTYEQYF.

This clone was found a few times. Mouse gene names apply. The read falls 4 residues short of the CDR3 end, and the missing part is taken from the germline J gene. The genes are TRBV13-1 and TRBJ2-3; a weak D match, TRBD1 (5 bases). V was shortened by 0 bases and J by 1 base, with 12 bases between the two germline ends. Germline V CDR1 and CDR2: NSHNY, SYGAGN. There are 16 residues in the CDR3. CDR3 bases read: TGTGCCAGCAGTGATGCAGAGGGGAAGGGTGCAGAA. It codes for CASSDAEGKGAE. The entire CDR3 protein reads CASSDAEGKGAETLYF.

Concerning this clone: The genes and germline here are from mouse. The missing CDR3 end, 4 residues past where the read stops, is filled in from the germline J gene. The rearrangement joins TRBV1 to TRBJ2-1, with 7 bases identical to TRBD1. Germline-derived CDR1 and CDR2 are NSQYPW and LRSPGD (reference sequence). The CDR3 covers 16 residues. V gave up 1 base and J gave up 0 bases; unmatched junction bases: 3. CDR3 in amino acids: CTCSAADRSNYAEQFF. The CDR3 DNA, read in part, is TGCACCTGCAGTGCAGCGGACAGGTCTAACTATGCT.

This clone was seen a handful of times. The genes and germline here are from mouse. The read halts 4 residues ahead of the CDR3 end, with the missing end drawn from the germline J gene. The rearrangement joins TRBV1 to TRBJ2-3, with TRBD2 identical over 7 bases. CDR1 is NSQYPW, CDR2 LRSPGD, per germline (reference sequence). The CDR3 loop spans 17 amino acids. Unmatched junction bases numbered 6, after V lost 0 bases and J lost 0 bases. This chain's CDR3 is CTCSADWAGGSAETLYF. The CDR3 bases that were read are TGCACCTGCAGTGCAGATTGGGCTGGGGGAAGTGCAGAA.

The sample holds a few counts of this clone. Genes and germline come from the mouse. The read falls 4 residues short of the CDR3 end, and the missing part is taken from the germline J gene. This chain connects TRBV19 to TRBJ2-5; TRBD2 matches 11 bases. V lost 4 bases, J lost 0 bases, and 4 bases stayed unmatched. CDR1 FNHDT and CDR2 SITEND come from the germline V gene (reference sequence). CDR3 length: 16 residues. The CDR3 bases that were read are TGTGCCAGCAGTCCGGGACTGGGGGTAAACCAAGAC. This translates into CASSPGLGVNQD. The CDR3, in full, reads CASSPGLGVNQDTQYF. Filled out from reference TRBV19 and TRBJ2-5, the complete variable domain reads GGIITQTPKFLIGQEGQKLTLKCQQNFNHDTMYWYRQDSGKGLRLIYYSITENDLQKGDLSEGYDASREKKSSFSLTVTSAQKNEMAVFLCASSPGLGVNQDTQYFGPGTRLLVL.

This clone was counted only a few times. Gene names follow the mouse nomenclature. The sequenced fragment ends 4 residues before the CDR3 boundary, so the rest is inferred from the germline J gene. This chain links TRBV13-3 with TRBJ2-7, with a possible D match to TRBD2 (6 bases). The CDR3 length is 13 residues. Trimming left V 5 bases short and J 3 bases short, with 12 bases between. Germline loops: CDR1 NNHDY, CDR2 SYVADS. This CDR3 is CASSPGLHYEQYF. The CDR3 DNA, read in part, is TGTGCCAGCAGCCCGGGACTCCACTAT.

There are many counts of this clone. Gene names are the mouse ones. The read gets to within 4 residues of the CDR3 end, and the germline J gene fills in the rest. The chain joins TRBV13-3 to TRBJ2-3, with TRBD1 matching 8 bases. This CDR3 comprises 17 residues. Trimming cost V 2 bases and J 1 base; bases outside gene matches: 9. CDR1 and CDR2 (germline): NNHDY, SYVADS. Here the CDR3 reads CASSEPQGAPGAETLYF. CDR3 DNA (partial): TGTGCCAGCAGTGAGCCTCAGGGGGCGCCGGGTGCAGAA.

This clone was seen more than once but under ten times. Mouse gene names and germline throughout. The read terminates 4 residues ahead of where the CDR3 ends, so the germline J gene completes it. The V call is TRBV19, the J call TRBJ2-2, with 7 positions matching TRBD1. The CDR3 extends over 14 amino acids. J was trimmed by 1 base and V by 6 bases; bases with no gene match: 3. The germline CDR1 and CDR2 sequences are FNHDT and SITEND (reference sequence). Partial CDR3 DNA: TGTGCCAGCACGGACAGGCTAAACACCGGG. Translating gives CASTDRLNTG. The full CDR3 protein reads CASTDRLNTGQLYF.

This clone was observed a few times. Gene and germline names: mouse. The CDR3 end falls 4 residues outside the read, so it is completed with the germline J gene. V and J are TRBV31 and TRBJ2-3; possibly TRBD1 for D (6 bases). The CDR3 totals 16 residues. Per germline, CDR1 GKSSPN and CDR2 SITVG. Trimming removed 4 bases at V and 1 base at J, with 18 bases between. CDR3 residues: CAWNLHREGGAETLYF. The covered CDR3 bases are TGTGCCTGGAACCTTCACAGGGAAGGGGGTGCAGAA.

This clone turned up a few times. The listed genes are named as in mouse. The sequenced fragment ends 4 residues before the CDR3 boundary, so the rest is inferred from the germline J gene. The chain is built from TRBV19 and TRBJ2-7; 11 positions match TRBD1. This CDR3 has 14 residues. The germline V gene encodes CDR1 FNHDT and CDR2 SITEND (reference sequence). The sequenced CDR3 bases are TGTGCCAGCAGAGTTGGGACAGGGGGATAT. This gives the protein CASRVGTGGY. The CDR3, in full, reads CASRVGTGGYEQYF.

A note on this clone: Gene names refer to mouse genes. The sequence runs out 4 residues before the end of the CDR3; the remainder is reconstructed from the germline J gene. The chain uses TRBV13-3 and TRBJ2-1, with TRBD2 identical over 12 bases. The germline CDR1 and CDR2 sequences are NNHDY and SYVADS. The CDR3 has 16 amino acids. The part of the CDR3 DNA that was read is TGTGCCAGCAGTGAAGCGGGACTGGGGGGTGGGGCT. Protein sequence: CASSEAGLGGGA. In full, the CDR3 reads CASSEAGLGGGAEQFF.

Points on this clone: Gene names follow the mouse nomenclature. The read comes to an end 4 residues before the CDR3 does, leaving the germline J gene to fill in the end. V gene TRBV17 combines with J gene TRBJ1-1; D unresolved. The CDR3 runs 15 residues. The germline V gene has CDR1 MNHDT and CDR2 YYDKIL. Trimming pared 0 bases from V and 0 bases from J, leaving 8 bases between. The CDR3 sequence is CASSRDDKANTEVFF. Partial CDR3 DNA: TGTGCTAGCAGTAGAGATGACAAAGCAAACACA.

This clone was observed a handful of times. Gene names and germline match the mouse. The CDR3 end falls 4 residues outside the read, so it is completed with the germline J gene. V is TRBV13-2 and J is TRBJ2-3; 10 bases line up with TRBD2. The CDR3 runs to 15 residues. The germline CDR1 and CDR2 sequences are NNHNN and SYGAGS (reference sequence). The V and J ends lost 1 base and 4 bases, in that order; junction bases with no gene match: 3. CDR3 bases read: TGTGCCAGCGGTGATAAGGGACTGGGGTCAGAA. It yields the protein CASGDKGLGSE. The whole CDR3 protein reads CASGDKGLGSETLYF.

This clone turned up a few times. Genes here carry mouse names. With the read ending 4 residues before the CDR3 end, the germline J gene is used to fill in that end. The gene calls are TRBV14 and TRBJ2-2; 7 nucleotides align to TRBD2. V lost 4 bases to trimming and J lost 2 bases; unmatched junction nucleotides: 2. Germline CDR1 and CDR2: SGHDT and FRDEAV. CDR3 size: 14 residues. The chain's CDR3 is CASSTGLNTGQLYF. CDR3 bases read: TGTGCCAGCAGTACGGGACTGAACACCGGG.

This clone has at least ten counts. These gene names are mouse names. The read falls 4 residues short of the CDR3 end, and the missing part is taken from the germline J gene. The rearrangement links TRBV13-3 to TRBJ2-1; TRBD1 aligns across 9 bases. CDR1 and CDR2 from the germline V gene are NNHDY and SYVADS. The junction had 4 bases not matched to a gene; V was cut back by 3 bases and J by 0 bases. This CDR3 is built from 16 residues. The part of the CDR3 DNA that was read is TGTGCCAGCAGTGCCGGGACAGGGAATAACTATGCT. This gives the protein CASSAGTGNNYA. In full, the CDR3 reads CASSAGTGNNYAEQFF.

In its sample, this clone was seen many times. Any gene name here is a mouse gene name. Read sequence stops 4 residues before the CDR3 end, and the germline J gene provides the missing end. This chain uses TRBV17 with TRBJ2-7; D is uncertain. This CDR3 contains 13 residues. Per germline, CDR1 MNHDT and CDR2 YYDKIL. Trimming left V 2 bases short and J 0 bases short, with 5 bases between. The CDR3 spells CASSRLSSYEQYF. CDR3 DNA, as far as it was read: TGTGCTAGCAGTAGACTGAGCTCCTAT.

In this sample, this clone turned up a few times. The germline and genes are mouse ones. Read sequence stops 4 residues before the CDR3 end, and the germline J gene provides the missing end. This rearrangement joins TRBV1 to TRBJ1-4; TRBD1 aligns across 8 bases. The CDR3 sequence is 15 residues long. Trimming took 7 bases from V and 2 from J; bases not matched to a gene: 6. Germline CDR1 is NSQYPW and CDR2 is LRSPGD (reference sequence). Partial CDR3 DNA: TGCACCTGCACCCCCCGGACAGGGTCCAACGAA. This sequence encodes CTCTPRTGSNE. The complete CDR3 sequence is CTCTPRTGSNERLFF.